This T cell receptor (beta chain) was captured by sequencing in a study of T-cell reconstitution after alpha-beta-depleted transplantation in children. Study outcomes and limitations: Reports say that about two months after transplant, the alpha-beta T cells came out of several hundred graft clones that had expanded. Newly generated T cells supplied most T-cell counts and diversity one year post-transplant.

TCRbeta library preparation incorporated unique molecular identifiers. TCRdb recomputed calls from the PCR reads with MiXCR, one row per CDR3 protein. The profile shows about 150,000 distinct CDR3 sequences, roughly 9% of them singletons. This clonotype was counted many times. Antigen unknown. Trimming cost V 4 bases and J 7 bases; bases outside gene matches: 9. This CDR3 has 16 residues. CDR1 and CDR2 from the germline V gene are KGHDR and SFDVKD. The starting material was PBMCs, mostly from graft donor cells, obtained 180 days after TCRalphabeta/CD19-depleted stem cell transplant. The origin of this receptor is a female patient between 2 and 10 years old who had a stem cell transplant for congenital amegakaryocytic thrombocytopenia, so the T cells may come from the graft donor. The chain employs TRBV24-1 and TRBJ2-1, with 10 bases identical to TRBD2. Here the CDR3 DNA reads TGTGCCACCAGTGACAACCCGGGACTAGCGAGAAATGAGCAGTTCTTC. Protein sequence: CATSDNPGLARNEQFF.